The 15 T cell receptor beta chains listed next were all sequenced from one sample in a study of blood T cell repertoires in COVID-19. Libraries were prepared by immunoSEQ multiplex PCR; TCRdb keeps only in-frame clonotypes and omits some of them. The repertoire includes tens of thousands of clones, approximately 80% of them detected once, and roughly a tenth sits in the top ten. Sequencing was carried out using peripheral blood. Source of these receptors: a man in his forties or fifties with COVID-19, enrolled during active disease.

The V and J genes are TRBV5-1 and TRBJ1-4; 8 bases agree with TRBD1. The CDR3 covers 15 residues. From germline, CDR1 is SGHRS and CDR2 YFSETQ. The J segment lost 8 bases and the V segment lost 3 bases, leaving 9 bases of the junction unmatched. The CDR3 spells CASSSATGVDEKLFF. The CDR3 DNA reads TGCGCCAGCAGCTCAGCGACAGGGGTGGACGAAAAACTGTTTTTT.

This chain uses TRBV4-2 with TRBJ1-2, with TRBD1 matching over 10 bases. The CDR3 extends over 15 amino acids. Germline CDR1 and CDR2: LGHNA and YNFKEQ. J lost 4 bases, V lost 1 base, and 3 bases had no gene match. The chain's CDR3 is CASSQVTGGSYGYTF. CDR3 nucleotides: TGTGCCAGCAGCCAAGTGACAGGGGGCAGCTATGGCTACACCTTC.

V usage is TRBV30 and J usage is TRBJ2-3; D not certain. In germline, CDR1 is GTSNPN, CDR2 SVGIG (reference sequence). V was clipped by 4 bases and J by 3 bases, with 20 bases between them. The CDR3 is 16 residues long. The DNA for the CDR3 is TGTGCCTGGACCCAACCGGTAAGCTCCAGGACAGATACGCAGTATTTT. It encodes CAWTQPVSSRTDTQYF. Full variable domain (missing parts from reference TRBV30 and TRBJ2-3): SQTIHQWPATLVQPVGSPLSLECTVEGTSNPNLYWYRQAAGRGLQLLFYSVGIGQISSEVPQNLSASRPQDRQFILSSKKLLLSDSGFYLCAWTQPVSSRTDTQYFGPGTRLTVL.

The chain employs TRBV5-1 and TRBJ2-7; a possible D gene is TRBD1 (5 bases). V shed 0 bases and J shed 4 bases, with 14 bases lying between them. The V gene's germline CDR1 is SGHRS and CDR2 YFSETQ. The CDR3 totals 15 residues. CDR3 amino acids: CASSLEGVGYYEQYF. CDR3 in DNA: TGCGCCAGCAGCTTGGAAGGGGTTGGATATTACGAGCAGTACTTC.

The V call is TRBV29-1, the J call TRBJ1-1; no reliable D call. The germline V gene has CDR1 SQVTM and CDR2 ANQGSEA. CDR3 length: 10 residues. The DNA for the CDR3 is TGCACCGTGGAGAGTCCAGAAGCTTTCTTT. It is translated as CTVESPEAFF.

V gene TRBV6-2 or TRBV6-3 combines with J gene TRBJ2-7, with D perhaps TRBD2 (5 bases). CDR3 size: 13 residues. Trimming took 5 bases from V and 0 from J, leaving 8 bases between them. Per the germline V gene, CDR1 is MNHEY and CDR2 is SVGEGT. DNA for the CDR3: TGTGCCAGCAGTCGGGATAACTCCTACGAGCAGTACTTC. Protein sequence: CASSRDNSYEQYF.

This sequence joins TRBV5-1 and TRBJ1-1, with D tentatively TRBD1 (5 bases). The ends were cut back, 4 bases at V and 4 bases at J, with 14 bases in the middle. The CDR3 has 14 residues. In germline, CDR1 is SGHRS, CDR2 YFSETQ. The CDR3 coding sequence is TGCGCCAGCAGCCCCCAGCAGGGCAGCACTGAAGCTTTCTTT. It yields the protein CASSPQQGSTEAFF.

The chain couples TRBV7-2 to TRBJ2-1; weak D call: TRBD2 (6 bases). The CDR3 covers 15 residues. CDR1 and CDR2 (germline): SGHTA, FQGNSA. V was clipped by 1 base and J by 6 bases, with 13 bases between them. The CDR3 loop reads CASSLDGSVLNEQFF. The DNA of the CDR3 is TGTGCCAGCAGCTTAGACGGGAGTGTCCTCAATGAGCAGTTCTTC.

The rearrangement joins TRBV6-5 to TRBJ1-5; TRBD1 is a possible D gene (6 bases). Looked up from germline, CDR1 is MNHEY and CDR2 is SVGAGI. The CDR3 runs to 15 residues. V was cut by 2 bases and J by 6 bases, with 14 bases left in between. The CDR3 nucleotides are TGTGCCAGCAGTTACAGGGCGGGCAGGGGTCAGCCCCAGCATTTT. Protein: CASSYRAGRGQPQHF.

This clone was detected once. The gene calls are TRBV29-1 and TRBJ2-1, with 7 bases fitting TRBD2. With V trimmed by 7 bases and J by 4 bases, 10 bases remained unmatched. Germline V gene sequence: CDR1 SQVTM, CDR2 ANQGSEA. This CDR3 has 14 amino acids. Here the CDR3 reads CSAPGGGTYNEQFF. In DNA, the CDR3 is TGCAGCGCCCCGGGGGGAGGGACTTACAATGAGCAGTTCTTC.

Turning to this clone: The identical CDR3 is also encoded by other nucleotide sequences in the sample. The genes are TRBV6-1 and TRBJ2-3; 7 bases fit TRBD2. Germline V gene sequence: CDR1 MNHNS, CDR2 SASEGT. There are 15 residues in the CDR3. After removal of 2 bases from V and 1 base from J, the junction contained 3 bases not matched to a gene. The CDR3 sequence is CASSERLAGTDTQYF. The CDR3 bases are TGTGCCAGCAGTGAAAGGCTAGCGGGCACAGATACGCAGTATTTT.

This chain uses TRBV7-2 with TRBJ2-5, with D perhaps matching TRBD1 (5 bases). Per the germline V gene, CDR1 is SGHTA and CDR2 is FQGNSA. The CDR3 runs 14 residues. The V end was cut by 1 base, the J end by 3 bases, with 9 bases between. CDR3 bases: TGTGCCAGCAGCTTAGACCAGGGAAAAGAGACCCAGTACTTC. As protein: CASSLDQGKETQYF.

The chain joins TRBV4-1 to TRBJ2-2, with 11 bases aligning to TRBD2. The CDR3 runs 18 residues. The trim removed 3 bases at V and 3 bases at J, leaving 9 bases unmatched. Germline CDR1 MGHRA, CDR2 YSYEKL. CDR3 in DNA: TGCGCCAGCAGCCACCCCGTCCTTAGCGGGAGGGACACCGGGGAGCTGTTTTTT. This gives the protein CASSHPVLSGRDTGELFF.

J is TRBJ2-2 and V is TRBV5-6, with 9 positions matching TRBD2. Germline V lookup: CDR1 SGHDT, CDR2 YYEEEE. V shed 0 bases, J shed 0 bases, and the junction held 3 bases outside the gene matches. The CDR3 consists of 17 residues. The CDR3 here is CASSLETSGTNTGELFF. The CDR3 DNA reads TGTGCCAGCAGCTTGGAGACTAGCGGAACGAACACCGGGGAGCTGTTTTTT.

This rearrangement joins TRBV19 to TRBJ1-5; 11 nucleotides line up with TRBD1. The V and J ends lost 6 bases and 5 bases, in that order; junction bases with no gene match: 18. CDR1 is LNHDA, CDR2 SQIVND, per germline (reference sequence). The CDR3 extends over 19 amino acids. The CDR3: CASSPLTLFGTGGHQPQHF. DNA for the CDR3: TGTGCCAGTAGCCCCCTGACCCTGTTTGGGACAGGGGGACATCAGCCCCAGCATTTT.